What follows are 11 T cell receptor beta chains derived from one specimen sequenced in a study of blood T cells in healthy people across ages. A second PCR of roughly 7 to 11 cycles used a sample-barcoded 5' primer and a J-beta primer mix. TCRdb re-derived calls from the 5' RACE reads in MiXCR, one entry per CDR3 protein. In the table there are approximately 800,000 distinct CDR3 sequences, under 30% of which are singletons. These data were also reused for a study on T cells of mothers and their children.

The specimen sequenced was blood. The receptor set was obtained from a boy younger than 18 in good health.

The V and J genes are TRBV5-1 and TRBJ1-6, with 7 bases lining up with TRBD1. CDR1 is SGHRS and CDR2 is YFSETQ in the germline V gene. The trim removed 0 bases at V and 6 bases at J, leaving 6 bases unmatched. The CDR3 has 16 amino acids. The CDR3 nucleotides read TGCGCCAGCAGCTTGGGCGGGACAGCATCTAATTCACCCCTCCACTTT. The encoded protein is CASSLGGTASNSPLHF.

The CDR3 reads CASSLVSGIAEAFF. The CDR3 nucleotides read TGCGCCAGCAGCTTGGTTTCTGGGATAGCTGAAGCTTTCTTT. J is TRBJ1-1 and V is TRBV5-1; D is unclear. The germline gives CDR1 SGHRS, CDR2 YFSETQ. This CDR3 has 14 amino acids. Trimming shortened V by 0 bases and J by 6 bases, and 12 bases separated the two germline ends.

This sequence joins TRBV14 and TRBJ2-5; no clear D. Trimming cost V 0 bases and J 4 bases, with 6 bases left between them. The germline gives CDR1 SGHDN, CDR2 FVKESK. This CDR3 region has 13 residues. CDR3 in amino acids: CASSQDNRETQYF. CDR3 in DNA: TGTGCCAGCAGCCAAGATAACCGAGAGACCCAGTACTTC.

A note on this clonotype: The junction shows a germline mismatch at one end, possibly a read error. This rearrangement joins TRBV13 to TRBJ1-1; 8 bases align to TRBD1. CDR1 is PRHDT and CDR2 is FYEKMQ in the germline V gene (reference sequence). The CDR3 consists of 18 residues. The CDR3 DNA sequence: TGCGCCAGCAGCTTAGGCCCCTTGGACAGGGCTACGAACACTGAAGCTTTCTTT. This gives the protein CASSLGPLDRATNTEAFF.

J is TRBJ2-1 and V is TRBV7-2; 13 positions match TRBD2. V lost 3 bases, J lost 6 bases, and 2 bases stayed unmatched. The V gene's germline CDR1 is SGHTA and CDR2 FQGNSA. This CDR3 is 15 amino acids long. The CDR3 region has the DNA TGTGCCAGCAGCTTCGGACTAGCGGGAGTCAATGAGCAGTTCTTC. As protein: CASSFGLAGVNEQFF.

V usage is TRBV11-2 and J usage is TRBJ1-1, with 7 nucleotides matching TRBD1. The V gene's germline CDR1 is SGHAT and CDR2 FQNNGV. J gave up 6 bases and V 5 bases, and 9 bases lay outside the gene matches. This CDR3 is built from 14 residues. DNA for the CDR3: TGTGCCAGCAGCCCCCGGGCAGGGGGAGCTGAAGCTTTCTTT. Translated, it gives CASSPRAGGAEAFF.

Only a few counts were recorded for this clonotype. This chain uses TRBV6-1 with TRBJ1-3; no reliable D call. Germline V gives CDR1 MNHNS, CDR2 SASEGT. Trimming left V 1 base short and J 2 bases short, with 6 bases between. This CDR3 has 14 amino acids. Written as DNA, the CDR3 is TGTGCCAGCAGTGAAGATGGGGCTGGAAACACCATATATTTT. Its protein product is CASSEDGAGNTIYF.

This chain joins TRBV28 and TRBJ2-7, with D perhaps matching TRBD1 (8 bases). Germline V gene lookup returns CDR1 MDHEN and CDR2 SYDVKM. With 5 bases removed from V and 6 bases from J, the gap between germline ends came to 20 bases. The CDR3 is made up of 15 amino acids. The CDR3 nucleotides read TGTGCCAGCAGTGGAATCGGACAGGGAGGGGGCGAGCAGTACTTC. Translating it yields CASSGIGQGGGEQYF.

The chain joins TRBV6-5 to TRBJ2-7; tentative D call: TRBD1 (5 bases). The CDR3 extends over 14 amino acids. Trimming shortened V by 7 bases and J by 0 bases, and 13 bases separated the two germline ends. CDR1 and CDR2 (germline): MNHEY, SVGAGI. The DNA of the CDR3 is TGTGCCAGCAACGCAGGGTTCAGCTCCTACGAGCAGTACTTC. Translated: CASNAGFSSYEQYF.

The sample holds a few counts of this clonotype. CDR3: CATSGLGQVYEQYF. DNA for the CDR3: TGTGCCACCAGTGGCTTGGGCCAGGTCTACGAGCAGTACTTC. The V gene is TRBV24-1, the J gene TRBJ2-5; D is unresolved. The J call may be wrong; the DNA end is better matched by TRBJ2-7. CDR1 and CDR2 from the germline V gene are KGHDR and SFDVKD. CDR3 length equals 14 residues.

This clonotype was detected a few times. The chain uses TRBV5-1 and TRBJ1-4; possible D gene TRBD1, 6 bases. CDR1 and CDR2 from the germline V gene are SGHRS and YFSETQ. The CDR3 length is 16 residues. V was cut by 1 base and J by 0 bases, with 10 bases left in between. In DNA form, the CDR3 reads TGCGCCAGCAGCTTGCAGGGGATTGCAACTAATGAAAAACTGTTTTTT. It is translated as CASSLQGIATNEKLFF.